What follows are 6 T cell receptor beta chains derived from one specimen sequenced in a study of cytomegalovirus exposure and HLA in healthy donors. PCR was performed using 60 Vbeta and 13 Jbeta primers. Assay: immunoSEQ multiplex PCR; the TCRdb copy retains only in-frame clones and omits some. The profile shows fewer than 100,000 clones, 80% of them singletons. The sequencing sample was made of PBMCs. The receptors here all came from a male donor in good health and CMV-seronegative.

The chain employs TRBV20-1 and TRBJ2-7; D unclear. The V gene's germline CDR1 is DFQATT and CDR2 SNEGSKA (reference sequence). The V gene lost 3 bases and the J gene lost 2 bases, with 5 bases spanning the gap. The CDR3 has 11 amino acids. This chain's CDR3 is CSASQTYEQYF. The CDR3 region has the DNA TGCAGTGCTAGCCAGACCTACGAGCAGTACTTC.

The rearrangement uses TRBV19 and TRBJ1-1; possible D gene TRBD1, 6 bases. The CDR3 runs to 17 residues. Germline V gene data show CDR1 as LNHDA and CDR2 as SQIVND (reference sequence). With 3 bases removed from V and 6 bases from J, the gap between germline ends came to 23 bases. In DNA, the CDR3 is TGTGCCAGTAGTATGGGGGCCCCTTTTGGGGGAGACCCTGAAGCTTTCTTT. The encoded protein is CASSMGAPFGGDPEAFF.

This clone was observed a handful of times. The V gene is TRBV19, the J gene TRBJ1-4; possibly TRBD1 for D (6 bases). The CDR3 extends over 14 amino acids. V dropped 4 bases and J dropped 3 bases, with 9 bases sitting between them. Germline CDR1 and CDR2: LNHDA and SQIVND (reference sequence). The CDR3 loop is CASSKQGANEKLFF. The CDR3 region has the DNA TGTGCCAGTAGTAAACAGGGAGCTAATGAAAAACTGTTTTTT.

Only one count was recorded for this clone. The chain recombines TRBV28 with TRBJ1-2, with D unclear. Germline V gene sequence: CDR1 MDHEN, CDR2 SYDVKM. V was trimmed by 3 bases and J by 8 bases, leaving 13 bases between them. The CDR3 length is 13 residues. The DNA for the CDR3 is TGTGCCAGCAGTTTCTCAGGTTATAGAGGCTACACCTTC. Protein product: CASSFSGYRGYTF.

This rearrangement joins TRBV6-1 to TRBJ2-3; D possibly corresponds to TRBD2 (6 bases). The CDR3 has 16 residues. Germline lookup yields CDR1 MNHNS and CDR2 SASEGT. V dropped 3 bases and J dropped 1 base, with 14 bases sitting between them. CDR3 loop: CASSEIGGIGTDTQYF. The CDR3 nucleotides read TGTGCCAGCAGTGAGATTGGGGGGATTGGCACAGATACGCAGTATTTT.

This clone has just a few counts. The chain carries TRBV5-1 and TRBJ2-7; 7 nucleotides agree with TRBD1. Germline V lookup: CDR1 SGHRS, CDR2 YFSETQ. Trimming at V came to 3 bases and at J to 5 bases, leaving 5 bases not matched to a gene. The CDR3 is 13 amino acids. The CDR3 DNA sequence: TGCGCCAGCAGCTACGGACAGGAGGACGAGCAGTACTTC. Residues: CASSYGQEDEQYF.